This is a list of T cell receptor beta chains from one sample in a study of T cells in localized non-small cell lung cancer. The method was immunoSEQ multiplex PCR; TCRdb's version includes in-frame clones alone and lacks a portion of them. Seen here are roughly 30,000 clones, 92% observed once, and the top ten hold roughly 4.1%. Material: peripheral blood mononuclear cells, obtained before any cancer treatment. The receptors here all came from a woman between 35 and 75 years old with stage III lung adenocarcinoma. Both conserved end residues are part of each CDR3. D genes are given only for firm matches. Clone size, where shown, is once, few, many, or a class for clones that have expanded.

j_gene: TRBJ1-2
abundance: -
v_gene: TRBV27
d_gene: -
CDR3nt: TGTGCCAGCAATCCCGGGGTCGGGCAGGATGTTGCTGAGGGCTACACCTTC
CDR3aa: CASNPGVGQDVAEGYTF

j_gene: TRBJ2-1
abundance: -
v_gene: TRBV29-1
d_gene: -
CDR3nt: TGCAGCGTTGCCAGGGTAGGGGCTGAGCAGTTCTTC
CDR3aa: CSVARVGAEQFF

j_gene: TRBJ1-3
abundance: -
v_gene: TRBV18
d_gene: -
CDR3nt: TGTGCCAGCTCACCTCCCGGGGGACCCGAAGTTGGCACCATATATTTT
CDR3aa: CASSPPGGPEVGTIYF

j_gene: TRBJ1-3
abundance: -
v_gene: TRBV27
d_gene: TRBD1
CDR3nt: TGTGCCAGCAGTTCAGGGGGGAACACCATATATTTT
CDR3aa: CASSSGGNTIYF

j_gene: TRBJ1-3
abundance: -
v_gene: TRBV18
d_gene: TRBD1
CDR3nt: TGTGCCAGCTCACCACAAGGGACAGGGGGAAACACCATATATTTT
CDR3aa: CASSPQGTGGNTIYF

j_gene: TRBJ2-2
abundance: -
v_gene: TRBV7-6
d_gene: TRBD1
CDR3nt: TGTGCCAGCAGCTCCCGGGACAGGGCGGGCGGGGAGCTGTTTTTT
CDR3aa: CASSSRDRAGGELFF

j_gene: TRBJ2-2
abundance: -
v_gene: TRBV6-6
d_gene: TRBD2
CDR3nt: TGTGCCAGCAGTACGACTAGCGGGTACACCGGGGAGCTGTTTTTT
CDR3aa: CASSTTSGYTGELFF

j_gene: TRBJ1-5
abundance: -
v_gene: TRBV18
d_gene: -
CDR3nt: TGTGCCAGCTCGGGTTATGGGGATGAGCAGCCCCAGCATTTT
CDR3aa: CASSGYGDEQPQHF

j_gene: TRBJ1-1
abundance: -
v_gene: TRBV28
d_gene: -
CDR3nt: TGTGCCAGCAGTTTCTTGACGGGGGAAGCTTTCTTT
CDR3aa: CASSFLTGEAFF

j_gene: TRBJ2-7
abundance: -
v_gene: TRBV28
d_gene: -
CDR3nt: TGTGCCAGCAGTATTTACTACGAGCAGTACTTC
CDR3aa: CASSIYYEQYF

j_gene: TRBJ2-3
abundance: once
v_gene: TRBV6-4
d_gene: -
CDR3nt: TGTGCCAGCAGTGATGAGGGTAGGGGCACAGATACGCAGTATTTT
CDR3aa: CASSDEGRGTDTQYF

j_gene: TRBJ1-1
abundance: -
v_gene: TRBV5-1
d_gene: TRBD1
CDR3nt: TGCGCCAGCAGCTCCTATACAGGGGGCAAGGCTGAAGCTTTCTTT
CDR3aa: CASSSYTGGKAEAFF

j_gene: TRBJ1-3
abundance: -
v_gene: TRBV7-8
d_gene: TRBD1
CDR3nt: TGTGCCAGCAGCTCGGGGGACAGGGGGCTTGGAAACACCATATATTTT
CDR3aa: CASSSGDRGLGNTIYF

j_gene: TRBJ2-7
abundance: -
v_gene: TRBV15
d_gene: TRBD1
CDR3nt: TGTGCCACTAGCAGGACAGGGGATTCGGGCGAGCAGTACTTC
CDR3aa: CATSRTGDSGEQYF

j_gene: TRBJ2-7
abundance: -
v_gene: TRBV2
d_gene: -
CDR3nt: TGTGCCAGCCGGGACTTCACCTACGAGCAGTACTTC
CDR3aa: CASRDFTYEQYF

j_gene: TRBJ1-5
abundance: once
v_gene: TRBV5-6
d_gene: -
CDR3nt: TGTGCCAGCAGCTTGGTTAGGGTGGGCAATCAGCCCCAGCATTTT
CDR3aa: CASSLVRVGNQPQHF

j_gene: TRBJ2-3
abundance: -
v_gene: TRBV6-4
d_gene: -
CDR3nt: TGTGCCAGCAGTGACACACTGGGCGGGGGCACAGATACGCAGTATTTT
CDR3aa: CASSDTLGGGTDTQYF

j_gene: TRBJ1-4
abundance: -
v_gene: TRBV7-6
d_gene: TRBD1
CDR3nt: TGTGCCAGCAGCTTGCGATCCGGACAGGGGGACGAAAAACTGTTTTTT
CDR3aa: CASSLRSGQGDEKLFF

j_gene: TRBJ2-5
abundance: -
v_gene: TRBV9
d_gene: TRBD1
CDR3nt: TGTGCCAGCAGCGAGACAGGGGGCAGAGAGACCCAGTACTTC
CDR3aa: CASSETGGRETQYF

j_gene: TRBJ2-7
abundance: -
v_gene: TRBV15
d_gene: TRBD2
CDR3nt: TGTGCCACCAGCAGAGTCGGTAGCGGGGTCTACGAGCAGTACTTC
CDR3aa: CATSRVGSGVYEQYF

j_gene: TRBJ2-2
abundance: -
v_gene: TRBV27
d_gene: TRBD1
CDR3nt: TGTGCCAGCAGTTTAAATTTCCAGGGGGCGGCCGGGGAGCTGTTTTTT
CDR3aa: CASSLNFQGAAGELFF

j_gene: TRBJ1-1
abundance: -
v_gene: TRBV7-9
d_gene: -
CDR3nt: TGTGCCAGCAGCTTTACCAGAATGAACACTGAAGCTTTCTTT
CDR3aa: CASSFTRMNTEAFF

j_gene: TRBJ1-2
abundance: once
v_gene: TRBV9
d_gene: -
CDR3nt: TGTGCCAGCAGCGCAGCGCCGGGGGTAGTCTATGGCTACACCTTC
CDR3aa: CASSAAPGVVYGYTF

j_gene: TRBJ2-7
abundance: -
v_gene: TRBV28
d_gene: TRBD2
CDR3nt: TGTGCCAGCAGTTTCCCTGGGACTAGCGGACAGTACGAGCAGTACTTC
CDR3aa: CASSFPGTSGQYEQYF

j_gene: TRBJ2-2
abundance: -
v_gene: TRBV5-6
d_gene: -
CDR3nt: TGTGCCAGCAAGAGGGACGGGGAGCTGTTTTTT
CDR3aa: CASKRDGELFF

j_gene: TRBJ1-1
abundance: -
v_gene: TRBV7-2
d_gene: TRBD1
CDR3nt: TGTGCCAGCAGCCCCCGGGACAGGGGGACTGAAGCTTTCTTT
CDR3aa: CASSPRDRGTEAFF

j_gene: TRBJ1-2
abundance: -
v_gene: TRBV28
d_gene: TRBD1
CDR3nt: TGTGCCAGCAGTTTCGGGACAGGGACCTATGGCTACACCTTC
CDR3aa: CASSFGTGTYGYTF

j_gene: TRBJ1-1
abundance: -
v_gene: TRBV7-9
d_gene: TRBD1
CDR3nt: TGTGCCAGCAGCTCCCAGGGGGCCAGCGCTGAAGCTTTCTTT
CDR3aa: CASSSQGASAEAFF

j_gene: TRBJ2-1
abundance: -
v_gene: TRBV10-2
d_gene: -
CDR3nt: TGCGCCAGCAGAAGAGTATACAATGAGCAGTTCTTC
CDR3aa: CASRRVYNEQFF

j_gene: TRBJ2-7
abundance: -
v_gene: TRBV28
d_gene: TRBD2
CDR3nt: TGTGCCAGCAGTTTTTTTGGGACTAGTTACGAGCAGTACTTC
CDR3aa: CASSFFGTSYEQYF

j_gene: TRBJ2-5
abundance: -
v_gene: TRBV6-5
d_gene: -
CDR3nt: TGTGCCAGCACTATGAGGGTCGGGGGTGAGACCCAGTACTTC
CDR3aa: CASTMRVGGETQYF

j_gene: TRBJ1-3
abundance: -
v_gene: TRBV30
d_gene: -
CDR3nt: TGTGCCTGGAGTGTACTGCTAGGAAACACCATATATTTT
CDR3aa: CAWSVLLGNTIYF

j_gene: TRBJ2-5
abundance: -
v_gene: TRBV2
d_gene: -
CDR3nt: TGTGCCAGCAGTGATACAGGGCAAGAGACCCAGTACTTC
CDR3aa: CASSDTGQETQYF

j_gene: TRBJ2-1
abundance: -
v_gene: TRBV5-1
d_gene: -
CDR3nt: TGCGCCAGCAGCATAGCGGTGAGCTCCTACAATGAGCAGTTCTTC
CDR3aa: CASSIAVSSYNEQFF

j_gene: TRBJ1-1
abundance: -
v_gene: TRBV6-1
d_gene: -
CDR3nt: TGTGCCAGCACCGCCCCGACAGGTTCGAACACTGAAGCTTTCTTT
CDR3aa: CASTAPTGSNTEAFF

j_gene: TRBJ1-2
abundance: -
v_gene: TRBV7-2
d_gene: -
CDR3nt: TGTGCCAGCAGCTTAATGGGAGGGTCTGATGGCTACACCTTC
CDR3aa: CASSLMGGSDGYTF

j_gene: TRBJ2-1
abundance: -
v_gene: TRBV11-3
d_gene: TRBD2
CDR3nt: TGTGCCAGCAGCCGGACTAGCGGACAGACGCAGTTCTTC
CDR3aa: CASSRTSGQTQFF

j_gene: TRBJ2-2
abundance: -
v_gene: TRBV18
d_gene: TRBD1
CDR3nt: TGTGCCAGCTCACCCAGACAGGGTTCGGCCGGGGAGCTGTTTTTT
CDR3aa: CASSPRQGSAGELFF

j_gene: TRBJ1-6
abundance: -
v_gene: TRBV6-5
d_gene: TRBD1
CDR3nt: TGTGCCAGCAGTCTTGGACAGGGTGTTGAACCCCTCCACTTT
CDR3aa: CASSLGQGVEPLHF

j_gene: TRBJ1-5
abundance: -
v_gene: TRBV6-6
d_gene: -
CDR3nt: TGTGCCAGCAGTCGACAGGCCCTCCAGCAACAGCCCCAGCATTTT
CDR3aa: CASSRQALQQQPQHF

j_gene: TRBJ1-1
abundance: few
v_gene: TRBV2
d_gene: -
CDR3nt: TGTGCCAGCAGTGAACTGGAGGGTACCGCGGGAGCTTTCTTT
CDR3aa: CASSELEGTAGAFF

j_gene: TRBJ2-1
abundance: -
v_gene: TRBV10-3
d_gene: TRBD2
CDR3nt: TGTGCCATCATGTTGAGCGGGAACAATGAGCAGTTCTTC
CDR3aa: CAIMLSGNNEQFF